A selection of T cell receptor beta chains follows, all from one sample in a study of ipilimumab plus nivolumab after autologous stem cell transplantation. The assay was immunoSEQ multiplex PCR, and TCRdb's table has in-frame clones only and misses some. The table has 15,000 to 20,000 clones, around 81% seen once; the top ten hold roughly 6.8%. The source was PBMCs, collected in a trial of ipilimumab plus nivolumab as post-transplant consolidation. Source of these receptors: a male donor with diffuse large B-cell lymphoma. The CDR3 runs from the conserved cysteine through the conserved F or W. Each record gives: V gene, clone size, CDR3 protein. Where a row states a size, it is once, few, many or the class of an expanded clone; other rows omit it.

v_gene: TRBV7-3; abundance: few; CDR3aa: CASSPQPQGADYGYTF
v_gene: TRBV6-6; abundance: NA; CDR3aa: CATDEFNNEQFF
v_gene: TRBV9; abundance: once; CDR3aa: CASSAAPGGANEKLFF
v_gene: TRBV5-1; abundance: NA; CDR3aa: CASSRLGSTLTDTQYF
v_gene: TRBV6-5; abundance: NA; CDR3aa: CASSYTWALIEQYF
v_gene: TRBV6-6; abundance: NA; CDR3aa: CASSYNQGGRTDTQYF
v_gene: TRBV5-1; abundance: NA; CDR3aa: CASSLWGENTGELFF
v_gene: TRBV5-5; abundance: NA; CDR3aa: CASSLAINYGYTF
v_gene: TRBV19; abundance: few; CDR3aa: CASSIFARSEQYF
v_gene: TRBV30; abundance: NA; CDR3aa: CAWSVLGHPLSGGQPQHF
v_gene: TRBV7-2; abundance: few; CDR3aa: CASSPGLITDTQYF
v_gene: TRBV5-4; abundance: NA; CDR3aa: CASRPMGGAYEQYF
v_gene: TRBV13; abundance: NA; CDR3aa: CASSLEPPFRGETGDSGNTIYF
v_gene: TRBV9; abundance: NA; CDR3aa: CASSVTSGAHEQFF
v_gene: TRBV6-1; abundance: NA; CDR3aa: CASSEGVRGGVDGELFF
v_gene: TRBV11-2; abundance: NA; CDR3aa: CASSPRLEGYGYTF
v_gene: TRBV27; abundance: NA; CDR3aa: CAAGHSEAFF
v_gene: TRBV4-2; abundance: NA; CDR3aa: CASSQESQASGGTDTQYF
v_gene: TRBV7-6; abundance: NA; CDR3aa: CASSLAPSSGTGVTGELFF
v_gene: TRBV5-5; abundance: few; CDR3aa: CASSPVWGGSRNGYTF
v_gene: TRBV9; abundance: NA; CDR3aa: CASSVADRAGNTIYF
v_gene: TRBV7-2; abundance: NA; CDR3aa: CASREGLSANEKLFF
v_gene: TRBV7-9; abundance: NA; CDR3aa: CASSLDNSYQPQHF
v_gene: TRBV6-1; abundance: NA; CDR3aa: CASPPAANTEAFF